The 26 T cell receptor beta chains below were found in one sample sequenced in a study of regulatory T cells in long-lasting Graves disease. Stated time point: persistent/refractory GD, antithyroid drugs over 5 years with positive TRAb. The TCR library was prepared using RNA isolated from PBMCs. Construction of the TCR beta libraries employed iRepertoire HTBI primers in conjunction with Arm-PCR of CDR3 regions. In TCRdb, the multiplex PCR reads were re-called with MiXCR into one record per CDR3 protein. The data show 430,000 or so distinct CDR3 sequences, under 25% seen once. Source: peripheral blood mononuclear cells (PBMCs), taken when the disease was refractory, from a patient treated with antithyroid drugs. Receptors originate from a female donor with Graves disease.

This clonotype has a handful of counts. The V call is TRBV27, the J call TRBJ2-7; TRBD1 agrees at 9 bases. Germline V CDR1 and CDR2: MNHEY, SMNVEV (reference sequence). The CDR3 is 14 residues long. With V trimmed by 8 bases and J by 4 bases, 9 bases remained unmatched. The CDR3 sequence: CASGRDRVSYEQYF. The CDR3 DNA reads as TGTGCCAGCGGCCGGGACAGGGTATCTTACGAGCAGTACTTC.

This chain uses TRBV20-1 with TRBJ2-7; D is ambiguous. This CDR3 has 12 residues. In germline, CDR1 is DFQATT, CDR2 SNEGSKA (reference sequence). V was cut by 2 bases and J by 5 bases, with 10 bases left in between. For the CDR3, the DNA is TGCAGTGCTAGAAAATCGGCCCACGAGCAGTACTTC. Encoded protein: CSARKSAHEQYF.

This clonotype showed up just a few times. This chain joins TRBV7-9 and TRBJ1-4; D is uncertain. The CDR3 is made up of 13 amino acids. The V end was cut by 9 bases, the J end by 2 bases, with 10 bases between. Germline-derived CDR1 and CDR2 are SEHNR and FQNEAQ (reference sequence). The CDR3 loop is CASRLLTNEKLFF. Here the CDR3 DNA reads TGTGCCAGTCGATTGTTGACTAATGAAAAACTGTTTTTT.

This clonotype showed up just a few times. The chain uses TRBV5-1 and TRBJ1-1; D is unclear. This CDR3 comprises 16 residues. V shed 5 bases and J shed 0 bases, with 17 bases lying between them. Germline loops: CDR1 SGHRS, CDR2 YFSETQ. The CDR3 sequence: CASRRKDGLMNTEAFF. The CDR3 nucleotides are TGCGCCAGCAGAAGAAAGGACGGCCTCATGAACACTGAAGCTTTCTTT. The variable domain in full, completed from reference TRBV5-1 and TRBJ1-1, reads KAGVTQTPRYLIKTRGQQVTLSCSPISGHRSVSWYQQTPGQGLQFLFEYFSETQRNKGNFPGRFSGRQFSNSRSEMNVSTLELGDSALYLCASRRKDGLMNTEAFFGQGTRLTVV.

This clonotype appeared a few times. The gene calls are TRBV9 and TRBJ2-2; D is unclear. Germline V gene lookup returns CDR1 SGDLS and CDR2 YYNGEE. V lost 2 bases, J lost 4 bases, and 6 bases lay in between. There are 13 residues in the CDR3. The CDR3 DNA sequence: TGTGCCAGCAGCGTGCGTACCACCGGGGAGCTGTTTTTT. Its protein product is CASSVRTTGELFF.

This clonotype was counted between two and nine times. This chain uses TRBV9 with TRBJ2-5, with 8 bases lining up with TRBD2. The V gene end was trimmed by 3 bases and the J gene end by 5 bases; junction bases not matched to a gene: 9. In germline, CDR1 is SGDLS, CDR2 YYNGEE. There are 15 residues in the CDR3. The CDR3 coding sequence is TGTGCCAGCAGCGCACGTGGACTAGCTGGGGAGACCCAGTACTTC. Protein product: CASSARGLAGETQYF.

The genes are TRBV20-1 and TRBJ2-7; perhaps TRBD2 as D (5 bases). V was cut by 6 bases and J by 2 bases, with 17 bases left in between. CDR3 size: 14 residues. Germline loops: CDR1 DFQATT, CDR2 SNEGSKA (reference sequence). CDR3 coding DNA: TGCAGTGCCACCCTCCAGGACTTGACCTACGAGCAGTACTTC. Its protein product is CSATLQDLTYEQYF.

Concerning this clonotype: A much larger clone differs by one base, so this may be a read error. This rearrangement joins TRBV20-1 to TRBJ1-1, with 8 bases matching TRBD1. The germline gives CDR1 DFQATT, CDR2 SNEGSKA (reference sequence). The trim removed 6 bases at V and 1 base at J, leaving 4 bases unmatched. This CDR3 contains 13 residues. The CDR3 DNA follows: TGCAGTGCAACCGGGACAGGGAACACTGAAGCTTTCTTT. This encodes CSATGTGNTEAFF.

This clonotype was counted only a few times. This chain uses TRBV12-3 or TRBV12-4 with TRBJ2-6; the D gene could be TRBD1 or TRBD2 (7 bases each). The CDR3 has 18 amino acids. V was shortened by 5 bases and J by 0 bases, with 17 bases between the two germline ends. CDR3 loop: CASSDDREGGSGANVLTF. The CDR3 coding sequence is TGTGCCAGCAGTGACGACAGGGAGGGGGGCTCTGGGGCCAACGTCCTGACTTTC.

This clonotype has a handful of counts. The chain joins TRBV10-2 to TRBJ1-4; no reliable D call. Germline loops: CDR1 WSHSY, CDR2 SAAADI. CDR3 size: 14 residues. Trimming cost V 10 bases and J 0 bases, with 12 bases left between them. The CDR3 protein is CATSAVATNEKLFF. Here the CDR3 DNA reads TGCGCCACCTCAGCCGTTGCAACTAATGAAAAACTGTTTTTT.

The gene calls are TRBV28 and TRBJ2-3, with 9 bases lining up with TRBD1. The CDR3 extends over 16 amino acids. Germline V gene data show CDR1 as MDHEN and CDR2 as SYDVKM. Trimming removed 5 bases from V and 5 bases from J; junction bases left unmatched: 11. The CDR3 DNA sequence: TGTGCCAGCAGTAATGTGGACAGGGGCTTGGGAGATACGCAGTATTTT. This gives the protein CASSNVDRGLGDTQYF. The variable domain in full, with the rest retrieved from reference TRBV28 and TRBJ2-3, is DVKVTQSSRYLVKRTGEKVFLECVQDMDHENMFWYRQDPGLGLRLIYFSYDVKMKEKGDIPEGYSVSREKKERFSLILESASTNQTSMYLCASSNVDRGLGDTQYFGPGTRLTVL.

This clonotype was recorded only once. This sequence may be a read error, since a much larger clone differs from it by one base. The chain has TRBV3-1 and TRBJ2-5, with 10 bases matching TRBD2. CDR1 and CDR2 (germline): LGHDT, YNNKEL (reference sequence). The CDR3 consists of 19 residues. Here the CDR3 DNA reads TGTACCAGCAGCCAAGAAAGTGGTCTAGCGGGAGTAGGATGGGAGACCCAGTACTTC. Its protein is CTSSQESGLAGVGWETQYF.

The J gene is TRBJ2-5, the V gene TRBV7-9; 8 nucleotides agree with TRBD2. J was trimmed by 4 bases and V by 5 bases; bases with no gene match: 9. The CDR3 is 15 residues long. In germline, CDR1 is SEHNR, CDR2 FQNEAQ (reference sequence). CDR3 nucleotide sequence: TGTGCCAGCAGCCTGAGTTTAGCGGGAAGAGAGACCCAGTACTTC. The encoded protein is CASSLSLAGRETQYF.

V and J are TRBV6-1 and TRBJ1-5; D unresolved. Germline values: CDR1 MNHNS, CDR2 SASEGT. The length of the CDR3 is 19 residues. The V end lost 9 bases, the J end lost 0 bases, and 27 bases lay between the germline ends. CDR3 residues: CARILDSNQLCYSNQPQHF. DNA of the CDR3: TGTGCCAGAATCTTGGACTCGAACCAGCTTTGTTATAGCAATCAGCCCCAGCATTTT.

Of note for this clonotype: This may be a read error: a much more frequent sequence differs by one nucleotide. The chain combines TRBV11-2 with TRBJ2-1; TRBD1 or TRBD2 may be the D gene (5 bases each). CDR3 length: 15 amino acids. Germline CDR1 SGHAT, CDR2 FQNNGV. V was trimmed by 8 bases and J by 8 bases, leaving 22 bases between them. CDR3 in DNA: TGTGCCAGCGGCCCTGGGACCTTACCAGCGGATGAGCAGTTCTTC. Translated, it gives CASGPGTLPADEQFF.

This clonotype was seen many times. V and J are TRBV11-2 and TRBJ2-7; possibly TRBD1 for D (5 bases). The CDR3 covers 15 residues. CDR1 and CDR2 (germline): SGHAT, FQNNGV. The V end was cut by 4 bases, the J end by 3 bases, with 16 bases between. The CDR3 nucleotides are TGTGCCAGCAGCTACAACCCCGGACAATTCTACGAGCAGTACTTC. It encodes CASSYNPGQFYEQYF. The complete variable domain, with remaining parts taken from reference TRBV11-2 and TRBJ2-7, reads EAGVAQSPRYKIIEKRQSVAFWCNPISGHATLYWYQQILGQGPKLLIQFQNNGVVDDSQLPKDRFSAERLKGVDSTLKIQPAKLEDSAVYLCASSYNPGQFYEQYFGPGTRLTVT.

This clonotype was recorded many times. The chain uses TRBV28 and TRBJ2-7; 10 bases are shared with TRBD1. The CDR3 contains 14 residues. Germline assignment: CDR1 MDHEN and CDR2 SYDVKM. V dropped 5 bases and J dropped 3; count of bases not matched to a gene: 4. In DNA form, the CDR3 reads TGTGCCAGCAGTGCCCGGGACAGGGGCTACGAGCAGTACTTC. Translated: CASSARDRGYEQYF.

This clonotype was recorded many times. This sequence joins TRBV7-8 and TRBJ1-2, with 10 bases lining up with TRBD1. The trim removed 5 bases at V and 4 bases at J, leaving 7 bases unmatched. Germline-derived CDR1 and CDR2 are SGHVS and FQNEAQ. The CDR3 has 15 amino acids. CDR3 nucleotides: TGTGCCAGCAGCCCCGGGGACAGGGGAGGCTATGGCTACACCTTC. Protein sequence: CASSPGDRGGYGYTF.

The chain couples TRBV9 to TRBJ2-5, with unresolved D. V dropped 4 bases and J dropped 1 base, with 17 bases sitting between them. The V gene's germline CDR1 is SGDLS and CDR2 YYNGEE. The CDR3 loop spans 16 amino acids. For the CDR3, the DNA is TGTGCCAGCAGCCCCTCCCCTAGGGCGAGCCAAGAGACCCAGTACTTC. Its protein product is CASSPSPRASQETQYF. Drawing the rest from reference TRBV9 and TRBJ2-5, the complete variable domain is DSGVTQTPKHLITATGQRVTLRCSPRSGDLSVYWYQQSLDQGLQFLIQYYNGEERAKGNILERFSAQQFPDLHSELNLSSLELGDSALYFCASSPSPRASQETQYFGPGTRLLVL.

This clonotype was seen a handful of times. The V call is TRBV5-6, the J call TRBJ2-3; D is unresolved. Trimming cost V 6 bases and J 4 bases, with 30 bases left between them. CDR1 is SGHDT, CDR2 YYEEEE, per germline. This CDR3 has 19 residues. CDR3 bases: TGTGCCAGCAACTATCGGACCGCGAACCCCAGCGAGACCGCAGATACGCAGTATTTT. This sequence encodes CASNYRTANPSETADTQYF.

This clonotype was recorded at least ten times. J is TRBJ2-7 and V is TRBV28; maybe TRBD2 (5 bases). CDR3 length: 15 residues. V gave up 3 bases and J gave up 4 bases, with 16 bases separating them. The germline V gene has CDR1 MDHEN and CDR2 SYDVKM. CDR3 sequence reads: CASSLFGFEGYEQYF. Here the CDR3 DNA reads TGTGCCAGCAGTTTGTTCGGGTTTGAGGGTTACGAGCAGTACTTC.

This clonotype was seen at least ten times. The chain joins TRBV28 to TRBJ1-2; D is perhaps TRBD1 (6 bases). CDR3 size: 13 residues. V was cut by 6 bases and J by 6 bases, with 14 bases left in between. The germline gives CDR1 MDHEN, CDR2 SYDVKM. CDR3 nucleotide sequence: TGTGCCAGCAGGGGGGGGCGCTTCAATGGCTACACCTTC. Its protein is CASRGGRFNGYTF.

This clonotype was counted ten times or more. The V and J genes are TRBV28 and TRBJ2-5, with TRBD1 matching over 8 bases. From germline, CDR1 is MDHEN and CDR2 SYDVKM. The CDR3 spans 16 residues. The trim removed 3 bases at V and 5 bases at J, leaving 11 bases unmatched. The CDR3 sequence is CASSFRGGQEGETQYF. The CDR3 nucleotides are TGTGCCAGCAGTTTCCGTGGGGGACAGGAAGGGGAGACCCAGTACTTC.

This clonotype came up many times. This chain connects TRBV7-2 to TRBJ2-5, with unresolved D. Trimming removed 6 bases at V and 7 bases at J, with 21 bases between. Per the germline V gene, CDR1 is SGHTA and CDR2 is FQGNSA. The CDR3 is 15 amino acids. In nucleotides, the CDR3 is TGTGCCAGCAGTATTGGCGTGACTTCGGGCGGGACCCAGTACTTC. Its translation: CASSIGVTSGGTQYF.

This clonotype was seen ten or more times. This sequence joins TRBV28 and TRBJ2-7; 7 positions agree with TRBD1. CDR1 is MDHEN and CDR2 is SYDVKM in the germline V gene. The CDR3 length is 14 residues. The V gene end was trimmed by 5 bases and the J gene end by 0 bases; junction bases not matched to a gene: 4. The CDR3 region is CASSRWDSSYEQYF. The CDR3 DNA sequence: TGTGCCAGCAGTCGCTGGGACAGCTCCTACGAGCAGTACTTC.

This clonotype was counted at least ten times. The chain is built from TRBV10-3 and TRBJ2-5; perhaps D is TRBD1 or TRBD2 (7 bases each). The CDR3 has 17 residues. Trimming removed 3 bases at V and 4 bases at J, with 21 bases between. Per germline, CDR1 ENHRY and CDR2 SYGVKD. The CDR3 region has the DNA TGTGCCATCAGTGATTATTCGGAGGGAGGGGGCAGAGAGACCCAGTACTTC. Protein sequence: CAISDYSEGGGRETQYF.